One sample yielded the 20 T cell receptor beta chains listed below, sequenced in a study of cytotoxic CD8 clonotypes in ibrutinib-treated CLL. The protocol was immunoSEQ multiplex PCR, while the TCRdb copy is restricted to in-frame clones and leaves out a portion. The data show about 330,000 clones, with around 66% seen just once and under 8% held by the top ten. The source material was PBMCs, sampled after 36 months of ibrutinib treatment. All receptors derive from a human donor with chronic lymphocytic leukemia.

The rearrangement links TRBV25-1 to TRBJ2-3; 7 bases are shared with TRBD1. Germline CDR1 and CDR2: MGHDK and SYGVNS. V shed 1 base and J 3 bases; nucleotides not matched to a gene: 4. CDR3 length equals 15 residues. The CDR3 coding sequence is TGTGCCAGCAGTGAATGGGGCAGGGGGACAGATACGCAGTATTTT. Protein sequence: CASSEWGRGTDTQYF.

Only a few counts were recorded for this clone. This chain connects TRBV19 to TRBJ2-7; 8 positions match TRBD1. Germline V gene data show CDR1 as LNHDA and CDR2 as SQIVND (reference sequence). Trimming removed 10 bases from V and 0 bases from J; junction bases left unmatched: 8. The length of the CDR3 is 14 residues. The CDR3 region has the DNA TGTGCCACCAGGGGGCCAGGGGGCTCCTACGAGCAGTACTTC. Its protein product is CATRGPGGSYEQYF.

The J gene is TRBJ1-2, the V gene TRBV4-1; 7 bases match TRBD1. V was clipped by 4 bases and J by 0 bases; unmatched bases: 5. The V gene's germline CDR1 is MGHRA and CDR2 YSYEKL. The CDR3 is 15 amino acids. CDR3 coding DNA: TGCGCCAGCAGCCTTAGACAGGGAGCTAACTATGGCTACACCTTC. This encodes CASSLRQGANYGYTF.

CDR3 DNA sequence: TGTGCCAGCAGAAGCGGCACCGGGGAGCTGTTTTTT. Protein product: CASRSGTGELFF. V is TRBV9 and J is TRBJ2-2; the D gene is possibly TRBD2 (5 bases). The ends were cut back, 5 bases at V and 4 bases at J, with 6 bases in the middle. CDR1 and CDR2 (germline): SGDLS, YYNGEE. The CDR3 length is 12 residues.

This clone turned up a few times. The V gene is TRBV5-1, the J gene TRBJ2-3; possibly TRBD1 or TRBD2 for D (6 bases each). Germline V gene data show CDR1 as SGHRS and CDR2 as YFSETQ. Trimming removed 8 bases from V and 6 bases from J, with 19 bases in between. This CDR3 is 14 amino acids long. The DNA for the CDR3 is TGCGCCAGTCTTGGTGGGGGGCTTCAGGATACGCAGTATTTT. Its translation: CASLGGGLQDTQYF.

V gene TRBV2 combines with J gene TRBJ2-3; D is possibly TRBD1 (5 bases). Trimming cost V 2 bases and J 1 base, with 22 bases left between them. Germline V gene sequence: CDR1 SNHLY, CDR2 FYNNEI. The CDR3 runs 19 residues. The CDR3 nucleotides read TGTGCCAGCAGTGAAAGGGGTCAGGGTTTTCTCGTCGGCACAGATACGCAGTATTTT. It is translated as CASSERGQGFLVGTDTQYF.

The V gene is TRBV4-2, the J gene TRBJ2-7, with D hard to call. V was cut by 4 bases and J by 3 bases, with 10 bases left in between. Germline CDR1 LGHNA, CDR2 YNFKEQ. The CDR3 covers 13 residues. DNA of the CDR3: TGTGCCAGCAGCCTCGTAGGTCTCTACGAGCAGTACTTC. The encoded protein is CASSLVGLYEQYF.

The J gene is TRBJ2-3, the V gene TRBV4-1, with D possibly matching TRBD2 (6 bases). The CDR3 runs 14 residues. Looked up from germline, CDR1 is MGHRA and CDR2 is YSYEKL. V was trimmed by 10 bases and J by 1 base, leaving 15 bases between them. DNA for the CDR3: TGCGCCACCACGGGGGAACTAGGCACAGATACGCAGTATTTT. Its translation: CATTGELGTDTQYF.

This clone was found a few times. J is TRBJ2-2 and V is TRBV11-3; maybe TRBD2 (5 bases). The length of the CDR3 is 13 residues. Per the germline V gene, CDR1 is SGHNT and CDR2 is YENEEA. Trimming pared 5 bases from V and 5 bases from J, leaving 9 bases between. CDR3 sequence: CASSVLATGELFF. CDR3 coding DNA: TGTGCCAGCAGCGTCCTAGCTACCGGGGAGCTGTTTTTT.

The V call is TRBV6-5, the J call TRBJ2-2; the D gene is possibly TRBD1 (5 bases). The CDR3 has 15 residues. The V end was cut by 6 bases, the J end by 6 bases, with 17 bases between. Per germline, CDR1 MNHEY and CDR2 SVGAGI. For the CDR3, the DNA is TGTGCCAGCAGCCCGGACATTCTTGCGGCCGGGGAGCTGTTTTTT. Encoded protein: CASSPDILAAGELFF.

The chain joins TRBV18 to TRBJ2-7; 9 bases line up with TRBD2. Germline values: CDR1 KGHSH, CDR2 LQKENI. This CDR3 has 13 residues. V gave up 4 bases and J gave up 7 bases; unmatched junction bases: 5. The CDR3, as DNA: TGTGCCAGCTCACGTGCGGGAGGGTGGGAGCAGTACTTC. It translates to CASSRAGGWEQYF.

The rearrangement joins TRBV5-4 to TRBJ2-5, with D possibly being TRBD1 or TRBD2 (5 bases each). The V end was cut by 0 bases, the J end by 2 bases, with 17 bases between. CDR3 length equals 17 residues. Looked up from germline, CDR1 is SGHNT and CDR2 is YYREEE (reference sequence). CDR3 nucleotides: TGTGCCAGCAGCTTGGGGGGTTTTGGGACCATACAAGAGACCCAGTACTTC. Translation: CASSLGGFGTIQETQYF.

The rearrangement links TRBV10-3 to TRBJ2-1, with 8 bases lining up with TRBD1. This CDR3 contains 17 residues. The germline V gene has CDR1 ENHRY and CDR2 SYGVKD. Unmatched junction bases numbered 11, after V lost 6 bases and J lost 1 base. CDR3 in amino acids: CAISQDQGAFSYNEQFF. In DNA form, the CDR3 reads TGTGCCATCAGCCAAGACCAGGGGGCGTTTTCCTACAATGAGCAGTTCTTC.

The genes are TRBV11-2 and TRBJ1-2; TRBD1 matches 10 bases. J lost 8 bases, V lost 1 base, and 7 bases had no gene match. This CDR3 comprises 15 residues. Germline CDR1 SGHAT, CDR2 FQNNGV. CDR3 in amino acids: CASSLARTGGAGYTF. DNA of the CDR3: TGTGCCAGCAGCTTAGCTCGGACAGGGGGTGCGGGCTACACCTTC.

This clone showed up just once. The chain is built from TRBV4-3 and TRBJ1-4; D not resolved. Germline assignment: CDR1 LGHNA and CDR2 YSLEER. The V end lost 1 base, the J end lost 0 bases, and 9 bases lay between the germline ends. This CDR3 has 16 amino acids. CDR3 amino acids: CASSQAINPTNEKLFF. For the CDR3, the DNA is TGCGCCAGCAGCCAAGCAATAAACCCAACTAATGAAAAACTGTTTTTT.

This clone was observed a handful of times. The gene calls are TRBV2 and TRBJ2-1, with TRBD2 matching over 11 bases. With 6 bases clipped from V and 4 bases from J, the junction kept 2 bases outside the gene matches. CDR1 is SNHLY and CDR2 is FYNNEI in the germline V gene. The CDR3 length is 14 residues. DNA of the CDR3: TGTGCCAGCAGCAGACTAGCGGGATACAATGAGCAGTTCTTC. Translation: CASSRLAGYNEQFF.

The chain has TRBV11-2 and TRBJ2-7; TRBD2 might be the D (6 bases). The CDR3 is 14 residues long. Germline V gives CDR1 SGHAT, CDR2 FQNNGV. Between the trimmed V and J ends, which lost 7 bases and 4 bases, there was a span of 17 bases. The CDR3 nucleotides read TGTGCCAGCAACGCCGGGGGTCAGGGTTACGAGCAGTACTTC. Its protein product is CASNAGGQGYEQYF.

The chain combines TRBV27 with TRBJ2-7; D might be TRBD1 (6 bases). Trimming shortened V by 3 bases and J by 5 bases, and 14 bases separated the two germline ends. Germline CDR1 and CDR2: MNHEY and SMNVEV (reference sequence). This CDR3 region has 14 residues. Here the CDR3 DNA reads TGTGCCAGCAGTTTGGGGCCAGGGGTCCACGAGCAGTACTTC. It yields the protein CASSLGPGVHEQYF.

The chain uses TRBV7-2 and TRBJ1-4; 7 bases are shared with TRBD1. With 5 bases clipped from V and 6 bases from J, the junction kept 9 bases outside the gene matches. The CDR3 loop spans 15 amino acids. From germline, CDR1 is SGHTA and CDR2 FQGNSA. The CDR3: CASSPGDSFDEKLFF. In DNA form, the CDR3 reads TGTGCCAGCAGCCCGGGGGACAGCTTTGATGAAAAACTGTTTTTT.

This chain joins TRBV29-1 and TRBJ2-3; possibly TRBD2 for D (5 bases). Germline lookup yields CDR1 SQVTM and CDR2 ANQGSEA. The CDR3 is 13 amino acids. The germline V and J ends were trimmed by 3 bases and 5 bases, with 12 bases remaining between them. The CDR3 DNA is TGCAGCGTTGAGTCGCGTGCGGGAGATACGCAGTATTTT. It yields the protein CSVESRAGDTQYF.